Listed below are T cell receptor beta chains from one sample, sequenced in a study of spatial heterogeneity in lung cancer. TCRdb re-analysed the 5' RACE reads in MiXCR, keeping a single row per CDR3 protein. The data hold about 120,000 distinct CDR3 sequences, with 12% observed a single time. Specimen: PBMCs, collected at follow-up. These receptors originate from a male donor with early-stage non-small cell lung cancer. Each CDR3 is given with its conserved first and last residue. The D gene is left open where the match is weak. Only some rows state a clone size, as once, few, many or a class for expanded clones.

clone size | J gene | V gene | D gene | CDR3 protein | CDR3 DNA
few | TRBJ2-7 | TRBV6-1 | - | CASSDRLREQYF | TGTGCCAGCAGTGACAGGTTACGGGAGCAGTACTTC
many | TRBJ1-1 | TRBV7-9 | - | CASSFDTEAFF | TGTGCCAGCAGCTTCGACACTGAAGCTTTCTTT
few | TRBJ2-7 | TRBV28 | TRBD1 | CASKTGTGLYEQYF | TGTGCCAGTAAAACAGGGACAGGACTTTACGAGCAGTACTTC
- | TRBJ2-6 | TRBV5-1 | - | CASSSEVGANVLTF | TGCGCCAGCAGCTCCGAAGTGGGGGCCAACGTCCTGACTTTC
many | TRBJ2-3 | TRBV27 | - | CASSSPGTARADTQYF | TGTGCCAGCAGTTCACCTGGTACAGCTCGGGCGGATACGCAGTATTTT
- | TRBJ2-5 | TRBV20-1 | TRBD1 | CSATGQQETQYF | TGCAGTGCCACGGGACAGCAAGAGACCCAGTACTTC
- | TRBJ2-7 | TRBV28 | TRBD1 | CASSRRQGSNSYEQYF | TGTGCCAGCAGTCGACGACAGGGATCTAATAGCTACGAGCAGTACTTC
many | TRBJ1-1 | TRBV7-9 | - | CASSLAFVNTEAFF | TGTGCCAGCAGCTTAGCTTTCGTGAACACTGAAGCTTTCTTT
- | TRBJ2-2 | TRBV15 | - | CPTSRPGVNTGELFF | TGTCCCACCAGCAGACCAGGGGTGAACACCGGGGAGCTGTTTTTT
few | TRBJ2-1 | TRBV28 | - | CASSSPPGSNEQFF | TGTGCCAGCAGTTCACCTCCGGGGAGCAATGAGCAGTTCTTC
- | TRBJ2-5 | TRBV12-3/TRBV12-4 | - | CASRGGGGQETQYF | TGTGCCAGCAGGGGCGGGGGCGGCCAAGAGACCCAGTACTTC
few | TRBJ2-7 | TRBV7-9 | TRBD2 | CASSFKREAVDEQYF | TGTGCCAGCAGCTTTAAGCGGGAGGCCGTGGACGAGCAGTACTTC
few | TRBJ2-7 | TRBV5-1 | TRBD1 | CASSSDRGDEQYF | TGCGCCAGCAGCTCCGACAGGGGAGACGAGCAGTACTTC
few | TRBJ2-5 | TRBV18 | - | CASSPGVQETQYF | TGTGCCAGCTCACCAGGGGTCCAAGAGACCCAGTACTTC
- | TRBJ2-2 | TRBV13 | - | CASSPRPNTGELFF | TGTGCCAGCAGCCCCCGTCCGAACACCGGGGAGCTGTTTTTT
many | TRBJ2-1 | TRBV7-2 | TRBD1 | CASSHTSGTVQFF | TGTGCCAGCAGCCATACCTCCGGGACAGTTCAGTTCTTC
many | TRBJ2-1 | TRBV5-6 | TRBD2 | CASRPSVRAGGRNEQFF | TGTGCCAGCAGACCCTCGGTTAGAGCGGGGGGGCGAAATGAGCAGTTCTTC
many | TRBJ2-6 | TRBV6-5 | TRBD2 | CASSYSYGGGPNSGANVLTF | TGTGCCAGCAGTTACTCGTACGGCGGGGGGCCTAATTCTGGGGCCAACGTCCTGACTTTC
- | TRBJ1-1 | TRBV7-3 | - | CASSLISNTEAFF | TGTGCCAGCAGCTTAATCTCTAACACTGAAGCTTTCTTT
few | TRBJ2-6 | TRBV4-1 | - | CASSPRYIRANVLTF | TGCGCCAGCAGCCCCAGGTATATTCGGGCCAACGTCCTGACTTTC
- | TRBJ1-1 | TRBV4-1 | - | CASSQDSLEAFF | TGCGCCAGCAGCCAAGATAGTCTTGAAGCTTTCTTT
few | TRBJ2-1 | TRBV20-1 | - | CSARVQGSSFEQFF | TGCAGTGCTAGAGTACAAGGATCTTCTTTTGAGCAGTTCTTC
- | TRBJ2-1 | TRBV20-1 | TRBD2 | CSAAERGDNEQFF | TGCAGTGCCGCCGAGCGGGGGGACAATGAGCAGTTCTTC
few | TRBJ1-3 | TRBV27 | - | CASSLQGAGTVSGNTIYF | TGTGCCAGCAGTTTACAAGGGGCAGGTACAGTCTCTGGAAACACCATATATTTT
many | TRBJ1-6 | TRBV6-5 | - | CASRGLQGDSPLHF | TGTGCCAGTCGGGGCTTGCAGGGTGATTCACCCCTCCACTTT
- | TRBJ2-1 | TRBV20-1 | TRBD1 | CSPARQGQDEQFF | TGCAGCCCCGCACGACAGGGGCAAGATGAGCAGTTCTTC
many | TRBJ2-3 | TRBV12-3/TRBV12-4 | - | CASRLGDTQYF | TGTGCCAGCAGGCTTGGCGATACGCAGTATTTT
few | TRBJ1-2 | TRBV27 | TRBD1 | CASSSDRGLHYGYTF | TGTGCCAGCAGTTCAGACAGGGGGCTCCACTATGGCTACACCTTC
few | TRBJ1-1 | TRBV28 | - | CASSYATEAFF | TGTGCCAGCAGTTATGCGACAGAAGCTTTCTTT
medium-sized | TRBJ1-2 | TRBV10-3 | TRBD1 | CATRTGGTYGYTF | TGTGCCACCCGGACAGGGGGCACCTATGGCTACACCTTC
few | TRBJ2-5 | TRBV10-3 | TRBD2 | CAISDISRGGQETQYF | TGTGCCATCAGTGATATATCCCGGGGGGGACAAGAGACCCAGTACTTC
many | TRBJ2-7 | TRBV28 | TRBD1 | CASSLGQGMRDEQYF | TGTGCCAGCAGTTTGGGACAGGGAATGAGGGACGAGCAGTACTTC
- | TRBJ2-2 | TRBV7-2 | - | CASSFLSSRGELFF | TGTGCCAGCAGCTTTCTTAGTAGCCGCGGGGAGCTGTTTTTT
few | TRBJ2-1 | TRBV30 | - | CAWVGVGAGGQFF | TGTGCCTGGGTGGGCGTAGGGGCAGGCGGGCAGTTCTTC
- | TRBJ2-7 | TRBV15 | - | CATSRDTSSYEQYF | TGTGCCACCAGCAGAGACACCAGCTCCTACGAGCAGTACTTC
- | TRBJ2-3 | TRBV6-4 | TRBD1 | CASSAKDRASTDTQYF | TGTGCCAGCAGTGCCAAGGACAGGGCTAGCACAGATACGCAGTATTTT
- | TRBJ2-3 | TRBV28 | - | CASSLVSRVDTQYF | TGTGCCAGCAGTTTAGTCAGCAGGGTAGATACGCAGTATTTT
many | TRBJ2-7 | TRBV5-6 | - | CASSLRVYEQYF | TGTGCCAGCAGCTTGCGGGTTTACGAGCAGTACTTC
- | TRBJ1-1 | TRBV12-3/TRBV12-4 | - | CASSRQRDTEAFF | TGTGCCAGCAGCCGACAGAGAGACACTGAAGCTTTCTTT
- | TRBJ1-1 | TRBV20-1 | - | CSARSGRTEAFF | TGCAGTGCTAGATCAGGGAGGACTGAAGCTTTCTTT
- | TRBJ1-3 | TRBV4-3 | TRBD1 | CASSRTSGGEGNTIYF | TGCGCCAGCAGCCGCACCTCAGGGGGCGAGGGAAACACCATATATTTT
many | TRBJ1-3 | TRBV28 | - | CASSRQVSGNTIYF | TGTGCCAGCAGTCGACAGGTCTCTGGAAACACCATATATTTT
many | TRBJ2-7 | TRBV12-3/TRBV12-4 | - | CASRRGTAYEQYF | TGTGCCAGCAGGCGCGGGACGGCCTACGAGCAGTACTTC
few | TRBJ2-7 | TRBV20-1 | TRBD1 | CSARDRDRVYEQYF | TGCAGTGCTAGAGACCGGGACAGAGTCTACGAGCAGTACTTC
- | TRBJ2-2 | TRBV7-9 | - | CASSLESASRELFF | TGTGCCAGCAGCTTAGAATCGGCCAGCAGGGAGCTGTTTTTT
few | TRBJ2-5 | TRBV5-5 | - | CASSLPRGPQETQYF | TGTGCCAGCAGCTTGCCGAGGGGACCCCAAGAGACCCAGTACTTC
few | TRBJ1-6 | TRBV5-5 | - | CASSPRPVGYNSPLHF | TGTGCCAGCAGCCCGCGGCCCGTGGGCTATAATTCACCCCTCCACTTT
many | TRBJ1-5 | TRBV18 | TRBD1 | CASSPGTGGLQPQHF | TGTGCCAGCTCCCCCGGGACAGGGGGCTTACAGCCCCAGCATTTT
many | TRBJ1-1 | TRBV3-1 | - | CASSQVGTGTEAFF | TGTGCCAGCAGCCAAGTCGGAACGGGAACTGAAGCTTTCTTT
many | TRBJ2-7 | TRBV7-9 | - | CASSRTESYEQYF | TGTGCCAGCAGCCGGACAGAGTCCTACGAGCAGTACTTC
- | TRBJ2-3 | TRBV7-2 | TRBD2 | CASSLRALAGVADTQYF | TGTGCCAGCAGCTTAAGGGCGTTGGCGGGGGTAGCAGATACGCAGTATTTT
- | TRBJ1-2 | TRBV5-1 | - | CASSLETTTNYGYTF | TGCGCCAGCAGCTTGGAAACGACCACTAACTATGGCTACACCTTC
many | TRBJ1-2 | TRBV6-5 | - | CASSYVPQYGYTF | TGTGCCAGCAGTTACGTACCCCAGTATGGCTACACCTTC